This T cell receptor beta chain was sequenced for a study of regulatory T cells in long-lasting Graves disease. Study overall: Graves' patients diagnosed newly had used antithyroid drugs under 3 months.

The CDR3 sequence is 18 residues long. Germline values: CDR1 SGHRS, CDR2 YFSETQ. The junction had 11 bases not matched to a gene; V was cut back by 4 bases and J by 0 bases. Construction of TCR beta libraries relied on iRepertoire HTBI primers and on Arm-PCR targeting CDR3 regions. MiXCR, applied by TCRdb to the multiplex PCR reads, yields one record per CDR3 protein. The sample yields around 500,000 distinct CDR3 sequences, around 12% seen once. Time point given: newly diagnosed GD, antithyroid drugs for less than 3 months. Generation of the TCR library employed RNA extracted from PBMCs. Into tubes containing EDTA, nine milliliters of peripheral blood were drawn. These same data were also listed under a study on T cells in Graves' hyperthyroidism and ophthalmopathy. That work states: The hyperthyroidism patients had all been newly diagnosed, and their disease duration was under 2 months. Their ages ranged from 18 to 65 years.

This clonotype originated in a woman between 25 and 40 years old with Graves disease. J is TRBJ2-1 and V is TRBV5-1; 9 positions agree with TRBD2. Sequenced here: peripheral blood mononuclear cells (PBMCs), sampled at new diagnosis, from a patient treated with antithyroid drugs. CDR3 sequence: CASSPIKTSGTSYNEQFF. Written as DNA, the CDR3 is TGCGCCAGCAGCCCTATAAAGACTAGCGGAACCTCCTACAATGAGCAGTTCTTC.